This TCR beta chain was found in a study of T cell changes during pregnancy in multiple sclerosis. CDR1 and CDR2 (germline): SGHVS, FQNEAQ. This CDR3 has 14 amino acids. V shed 2 bases and J 3 bases; nucleotides not matched to a gene: 1. This table comes from immunoSEQ multiplex PCR, and its TCRdb copy is limited to in-frame clones, with some not included. The data contain some 80,000 clones, roughly nine tenths of them singletons. This TCR derives from a female donor with multiple sclerosis, enrolled in a pregnancy study. The sample consisted of peripheral blood, taken before pregnancy. The rearrangement links TRBV7-8 to TRBJ2-5, with 9 bases fitting TRBD1. CDR3: CASSLWTGEETQYF. CDR3 sequence (DNA): TGTGCCAGCAGCTTATGGACAGGGGAAGAGACCCAGTACTTC.